This T cell receptor beta chain was documented in a study of tissue T cells after allogeneic stem cell transplantation. This table comes from immunoSEQ multiplex PCR, and its TCRdb copy is limited to in-frame clones, with some not included. The table shows around 6,300 clones, with about two thirds occurring only once. This CDR3 has 14 residues. Germline CDR1 is SEHNR and CDR2 is FQNEAQ (reference sequence). The V segment lost 6 bases and the J segment 4 bases; nucleotides outside the gene matches: 6. The rearrangement uses TRBV7-9 and TRBJ1-5, with 7 bases fitting TRBD1. This material consisted of tissue from the rectum, taken at autopsy. This TCR was sampled from a woman between 18 and 50 years old with breast cancer. The CDR3 region is CASSWTGGNQPQHF. CDR3 DNA: TGTGCCAGCAGTTGGACAGGCGGGAATCAGCCCCAGCATTTT. Complete variable domain (other parts from reference TRBV7-9 and TRBJ1-5): DTGVSQNPRHKITKRGQNVTFRCDPISEHNRLYWYRQTLGQGPEFLTYFQNEAQLEKSRLLSDRFSAERPKGSFSTLEIQRTEQGDSAMYLCASSWTGGNQPQHFGDGTRLSIL.